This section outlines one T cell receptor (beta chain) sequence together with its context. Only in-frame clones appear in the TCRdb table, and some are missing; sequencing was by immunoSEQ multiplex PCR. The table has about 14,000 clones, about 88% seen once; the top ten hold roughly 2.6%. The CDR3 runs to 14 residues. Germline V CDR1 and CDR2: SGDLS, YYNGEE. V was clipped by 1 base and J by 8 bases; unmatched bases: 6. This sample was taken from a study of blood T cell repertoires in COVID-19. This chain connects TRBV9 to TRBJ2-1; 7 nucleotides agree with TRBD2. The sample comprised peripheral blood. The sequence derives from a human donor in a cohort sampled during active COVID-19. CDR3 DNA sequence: TGTGCCAGCAGCGTAATGAGGGGAGGGGATGAGCAGTTCTTC. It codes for CASSVMRGGDEQFF.